This TCR beta chain originates from a study of radiation and T cells in renal cell carcinoma. Time point defined: blood 2 weeks post-SBRT. Documented treatment: 15 Gy SBRT to primary tumor, nephrectomy 4 weeks later. The germline V gene has CDR1 SGHNT and CDR2 YYREEE (reference sequence). This CDR3 spans 14 amino acids. With 0 bases removed from V and 4 bases from J, the gap between germline ends came to 10 bases. The repertoire was sequenced with immunoSEQ multiplex PCR; TCRdb's copy has only in-frame clones and lacks some. The sample contains 100,000 to 150,000 clones, roughly four fifths of which appear only once.

This TCR was recovered from a man between 50 and 59 years old with renal cell carcinoma. The V gene is TRBV5-4, the J gene TRBJ1-2; D gene unclear. The source was blood, collected from a patient whose treatment included radiotherapy and nephrectomy. The CDR3 region is CASSLGREAYGYTF. CDR3 nucleotide sequence: TGTGCCAGCAGCTTGGGTAGGGAGGCCTATGGCTACACCTTC.